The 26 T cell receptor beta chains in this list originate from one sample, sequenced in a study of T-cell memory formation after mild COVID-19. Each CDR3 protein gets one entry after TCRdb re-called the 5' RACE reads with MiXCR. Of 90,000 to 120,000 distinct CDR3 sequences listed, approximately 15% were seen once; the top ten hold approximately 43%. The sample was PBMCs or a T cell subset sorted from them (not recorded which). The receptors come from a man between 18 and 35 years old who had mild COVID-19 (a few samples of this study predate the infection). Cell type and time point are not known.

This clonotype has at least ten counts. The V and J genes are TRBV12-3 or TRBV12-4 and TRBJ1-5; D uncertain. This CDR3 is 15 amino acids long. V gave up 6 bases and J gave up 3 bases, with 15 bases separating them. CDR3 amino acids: CASSPFDNDNQPQHF. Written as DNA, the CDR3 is TGTGCCAGCAGCCCCTTTGACAACGACAATCAGCCCCAGCATTTT.

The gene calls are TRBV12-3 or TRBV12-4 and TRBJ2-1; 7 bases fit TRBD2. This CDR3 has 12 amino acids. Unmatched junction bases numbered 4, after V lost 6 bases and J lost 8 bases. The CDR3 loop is CASRFRGDEQFF. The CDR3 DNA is TGTGCCAGCAGATTTCGGGGGGATGAGCAGTTCTTC.

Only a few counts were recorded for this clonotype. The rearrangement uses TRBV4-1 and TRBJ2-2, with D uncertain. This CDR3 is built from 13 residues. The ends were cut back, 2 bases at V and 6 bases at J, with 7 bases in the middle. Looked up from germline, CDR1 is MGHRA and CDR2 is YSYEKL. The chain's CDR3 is CASSQLRPGELFF. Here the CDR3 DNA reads TGCGCCAGCAGCCAACTTCGGCCCGGGGAGCTGTTTTTT.

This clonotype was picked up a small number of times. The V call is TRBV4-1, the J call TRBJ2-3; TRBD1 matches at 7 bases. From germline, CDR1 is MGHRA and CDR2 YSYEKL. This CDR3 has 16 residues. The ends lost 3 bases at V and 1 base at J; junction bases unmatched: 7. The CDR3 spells CASSHLQGIGTDTQYF. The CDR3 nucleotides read TGCGCCAGCAGCCACTTACAGGGGATCGGCACAGATACGCAGTATTTT.

The CDR3 nucleotides read TGTGCCAGCGAACAGGACAGGGGAATCTACGAGCAGTACTTC. This encodes CASEQDRGIYEQYF. J is TRBJ2-7 and V is TRBV10-3; 9 nucleotides match TRBD1. The V gene's germline CDR1 is ENHRY and CDR2 SYGVKD. Unmatched junction bases numbered 10, after V lost 10 bases and J lost 3 bases. The CDR3 loop spans 14 amino acids.

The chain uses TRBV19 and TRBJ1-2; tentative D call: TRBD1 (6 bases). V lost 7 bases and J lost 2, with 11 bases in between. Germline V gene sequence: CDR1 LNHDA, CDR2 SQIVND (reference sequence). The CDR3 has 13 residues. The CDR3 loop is CASNWDKNYGYTF. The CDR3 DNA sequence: TGTGCCAGTAATTGGGACAAGAACTATGGCTACACCTTC.

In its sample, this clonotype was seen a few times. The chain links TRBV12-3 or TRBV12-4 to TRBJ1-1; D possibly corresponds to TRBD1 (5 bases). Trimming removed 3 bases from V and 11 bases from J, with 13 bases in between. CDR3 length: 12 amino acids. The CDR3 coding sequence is TGTGCCAGCAGTTTTAACAGGTTTGGTGCTTTCTTT. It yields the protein CASSFNRFGAFF.

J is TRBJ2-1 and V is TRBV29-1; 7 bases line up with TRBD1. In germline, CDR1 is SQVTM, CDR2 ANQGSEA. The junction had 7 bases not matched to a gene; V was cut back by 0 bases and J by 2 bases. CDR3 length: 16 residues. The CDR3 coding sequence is TGCAGCGTTGAAGAAGACAGGGTAGACCCCTACAATGAGCAGTTCTTC. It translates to CSVEEDRVDPYNEQFF.

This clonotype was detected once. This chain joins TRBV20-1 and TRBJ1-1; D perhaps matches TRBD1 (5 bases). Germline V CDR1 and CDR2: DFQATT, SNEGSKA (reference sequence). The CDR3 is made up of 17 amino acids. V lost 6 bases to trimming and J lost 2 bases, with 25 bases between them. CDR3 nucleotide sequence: TGCAGTGCCCAAGGGGTGGGTAAGAAACTATCAAACACTGAAGCTTTCTTT. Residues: CSAQGVGKKLSNTEAFF.

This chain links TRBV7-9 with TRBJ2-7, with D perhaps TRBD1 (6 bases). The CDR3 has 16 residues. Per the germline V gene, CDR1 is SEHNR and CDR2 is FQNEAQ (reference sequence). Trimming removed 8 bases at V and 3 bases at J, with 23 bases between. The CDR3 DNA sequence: TGTGCCAGCTCCATCTCCCCGGGACAAGGAGGCTACGAGCAGTACGTC. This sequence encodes CASSISPGQGGYEQYV.

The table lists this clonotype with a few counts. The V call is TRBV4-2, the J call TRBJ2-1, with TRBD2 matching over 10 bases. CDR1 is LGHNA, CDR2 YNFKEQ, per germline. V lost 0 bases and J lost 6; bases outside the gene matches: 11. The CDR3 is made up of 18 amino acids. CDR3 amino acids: CASSQDRLAGAPRNEQFF. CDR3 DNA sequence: TGTGCCAGCAGCCAAGATCGGCTAGCGGGGGCGCCTCGCAATGAGCAGTTCTTC.

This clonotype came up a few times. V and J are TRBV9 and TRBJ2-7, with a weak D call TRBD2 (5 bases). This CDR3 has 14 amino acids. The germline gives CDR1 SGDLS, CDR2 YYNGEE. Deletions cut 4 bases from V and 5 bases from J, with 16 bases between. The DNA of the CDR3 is TGTGCCAGCAGCCCAGGAGGTAGACCGGACGAGCAGTACTTC. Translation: CASSPGGRPDEQYF.

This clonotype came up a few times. The CDR3 nucleotides read TGTGCCAGCAGCGAGGGACAGAAGCAAGAGACCCAGTACTTC. Translating gives CASSEGQKQETQYF. The V gene is TRBV7-9, the J gene TRBJ2-5; 7 bases are shared with TRBD1. Germline CDR1 and CDR2: SEHNR and FQNEAQ (reference sequence). This CDR3 has 14 residues. V dropped 5 bases and J dropped 2; count of bases not matched to a gene: 5. Drawing the rest from reference TRBV7-9 and TRBJ2-5, the complete variable domain is DTGVSQNPRHKITKRGQNVTFRCDPISEHNRLYWYRQTLGQGPEFLTYFQNEAQLEKSRLLSDRFSAERPKGSFSTLEIQRTEQGDSAMYLCASSEGQKQETQYFGPGTRLLVL.

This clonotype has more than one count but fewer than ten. The CDR3 DNA reads as TGTGCCAGCACCGACTTAGGGGGGGAAACTGAAGCTTTCTTT. As protein: CASTDLGGETEAFF. The rearrangement joins TRBV11-2 to TRBJ1-1; D might be TRBD1 (6 bases). Trimming left V 7 bases short and J 5 bases short, with 17 bases between. Germline CDR1 reads SGHAT; CDR2 reads FQNNGV. CDR3 length: 14 residues. The variable domain in full, with the rest retrieved from reference TRBV11-2 and TRBJ1-1, is EAGVAQSPRYKIIEKRQSVAFWCNPISGHATLYWYQQILGQGPKLLIQFQNNGVVDDSQLPKDRFSAERLKGVDSTLKIQPAKLEDSAVYLCASTDLGGETEAFFGQGTRLTVV.

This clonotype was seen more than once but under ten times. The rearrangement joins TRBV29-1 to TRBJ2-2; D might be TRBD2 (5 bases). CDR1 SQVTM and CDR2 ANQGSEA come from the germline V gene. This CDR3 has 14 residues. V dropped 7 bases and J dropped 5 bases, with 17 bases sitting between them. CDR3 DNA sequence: TGCAGCGGAACGGACCAGCGAGGGACCGGGGAGCTGTTTTTT. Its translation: CSGTDQRGTGELFF.

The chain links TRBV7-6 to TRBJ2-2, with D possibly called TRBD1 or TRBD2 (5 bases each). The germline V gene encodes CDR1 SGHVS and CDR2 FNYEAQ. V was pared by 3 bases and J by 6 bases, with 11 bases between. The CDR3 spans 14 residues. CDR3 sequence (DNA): TGTGCCAGCAGCTTTTTACGGGGCGCCGGGGAGCTGTTTTTT. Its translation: CASSFLRGAGELFF.

The CDR3: CSFAKLHSTDTQYF. The CDR3 region has the DNA TGCAGCTTCGCCAAGCTCCATAGCACAGATACGCAGTATTTT. The chain joins TRBV29-1 to TRBJ2-3; D is ambiguous. V lost 8 bases, J lost 0 bases, and 15 bases lay in between. The CDR3 contains 14 residues. Germline V gene lookup returns CDR1 SQVTM and CDR2 ANQGSEA.

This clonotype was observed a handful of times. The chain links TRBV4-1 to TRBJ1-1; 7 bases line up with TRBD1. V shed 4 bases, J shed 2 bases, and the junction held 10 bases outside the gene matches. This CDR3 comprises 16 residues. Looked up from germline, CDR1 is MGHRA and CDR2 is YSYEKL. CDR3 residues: CASSLERGPVNTEAFF. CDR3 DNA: TGCGCCAGCAGCCTGGAGAGGGGGCCGGTAAACACTGAAGCTTTCTTT.

In DNA, the CDR3 is TGTGCCAGCAGCTTGGAGGCGGACTACGAGCAGTACTTC. Residues: CASSLEADYEQYF. V and J are TRBV5-4 and TRBJ2-7, with D hard to call. V was pared by 0 bases and J by 3 bases, with 7 bases between. Germline CDR1 and CDR2: SGHNT and YYREEE (reference sequence). The CDR3 length is 13 residues. Drawing the rest from reference TRBV5-4 and TRBJ2-7, the complete variable domain is ETGVTQSPTHLIKTRGQQVTLRCSSQSGHNTVSWYQQALGQGPQFIFQYYREEENGRGNFPPRFSGLQFPNYSSELNVNALELDDSALYLCASSLEADYEQYFGPGTRLTVT.

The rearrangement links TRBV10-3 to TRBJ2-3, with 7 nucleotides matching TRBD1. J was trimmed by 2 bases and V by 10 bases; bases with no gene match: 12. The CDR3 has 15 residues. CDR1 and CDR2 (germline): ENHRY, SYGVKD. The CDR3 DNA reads TGTGCCACGCTTCCGGGACAGAGATTCACAGATACGCAGTATTTT. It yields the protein CATLPGQRFTDTQYF.

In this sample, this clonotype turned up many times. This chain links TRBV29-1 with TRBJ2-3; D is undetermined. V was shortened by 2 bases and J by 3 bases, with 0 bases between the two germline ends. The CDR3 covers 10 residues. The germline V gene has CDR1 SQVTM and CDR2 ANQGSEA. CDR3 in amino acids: CSVETDTQYF. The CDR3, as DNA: TGCAGCGTTGAAACAGATACGCAGTATTTT.

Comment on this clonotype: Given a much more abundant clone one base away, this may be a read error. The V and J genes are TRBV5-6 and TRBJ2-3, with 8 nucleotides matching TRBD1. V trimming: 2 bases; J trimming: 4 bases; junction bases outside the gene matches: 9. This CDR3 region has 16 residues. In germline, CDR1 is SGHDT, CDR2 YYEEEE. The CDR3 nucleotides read TGTGCCAGCAGCTTAAAGACAGGGGCGTGCGCAGATACGCAGTATTTT. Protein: CASSLKTGACADTQYF.

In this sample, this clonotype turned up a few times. CDR3 nucleotide sequence: TGTGCCAGCAGTACCGGACAGGTTTGGGCAGATACGCAGTATTTT. Its translation: CASSTGQVWADTQYF. J is TRBJ2-3 and V is TRBV6-6, with 7 nucleotides matching TRBD1. J gave up 4 bases and V 5 bases, and 9 bases lay outside the gene matches. CDR3 length: 15 amino acids. The germline CDR1 and CDR2 sequences are MNHNY and SVGAGI (reference sequence).

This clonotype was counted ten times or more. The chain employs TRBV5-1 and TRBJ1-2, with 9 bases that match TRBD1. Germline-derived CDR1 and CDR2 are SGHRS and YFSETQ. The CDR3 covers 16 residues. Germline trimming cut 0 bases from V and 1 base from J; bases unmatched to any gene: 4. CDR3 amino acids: CASSLGWTGVNYGYTF. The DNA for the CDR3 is TGCGCCAGCAGCTTGGGCTGGACAGGGGTTAACTATGGCTACACCTTC.

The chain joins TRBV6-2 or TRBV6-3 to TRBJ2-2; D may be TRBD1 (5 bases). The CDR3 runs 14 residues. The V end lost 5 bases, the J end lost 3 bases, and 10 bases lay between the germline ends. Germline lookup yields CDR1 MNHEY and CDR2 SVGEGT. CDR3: CASSPQVDTGELFF. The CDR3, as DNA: TGTGCCAGCAGTCCACAGGTCGACACCGGGGAGCTGTTTTTT.

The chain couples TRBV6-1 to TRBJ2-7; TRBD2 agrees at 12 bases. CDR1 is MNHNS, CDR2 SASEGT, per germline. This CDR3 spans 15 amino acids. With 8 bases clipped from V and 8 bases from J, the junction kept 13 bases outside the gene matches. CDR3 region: CASGLGASGGAKQYF. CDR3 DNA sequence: TGTGCCAGCGGCTTAGGGGCTAGCGGGGGGGCTAAGCAGTACTTC.